These 32 T cell receptor beta chains originate from one sample sequenced in a study of cytomegalovirus exposure and HLA in healthy donors. Using immunoSEQ multiplex PCR, the repertoire was profiled, and TCRdb retains in-frame clones only, with some absent. The sample contains over 150,000 clones, about 95% of which appear only once. Sequenced: PBMCs. All receptors derive from a woman in her late teens or twenties in good health and CMV-seronegative.

The chain uses TRBV7-9 and TRBJ2-5, with D possibly TRBD2 on 6 matching bases. Trimming left V 5 bases short and J 2 bases short, with 9 bases between. The CDR3 runs 13 residues. Germline V gene sequence: CDR1 SEHNR, CDR2 FQNEAQ (reference sequence). The CDR3 is CASSRGLQETQYF. In DNA, the CDR3 is TGTGCCAGCAGCCGGGGGTTACAAGAGACCCAGTACTTC. Combining the CDR3 with reference TRBV7-9 and TRBJ2-5 gives the whole variable domain DTGVSQNPRHKITKRGQNVTFRCDPISEHNRLYWYRQTLGQGPEFLTYFQNEAQLEKSRLLSDRFSAERPKGSFSTLEIQRTEQGDSAMYLCASSRGLQETQYFGPGTRLLVL.

The gene calls are TRBV19 and TRBJ2-1, with TRBD1 as a possible D gene (6 bases). Per the germline V gene, CDR1 is LNHDA and CDR2 is SQIVND (reference sequence). The CDR3 has 15 amino acids. The ends were cut back, 11 bases at V and 4 bases at J, with 21 bases in the middle. CDR3 protein: CAARPGHNSYNEQFF. The CDR3 DNA is TGTGCCGCCCGACCGGGACACAACTCGTACAATGAGCAGTTCTTC.

Of note for this clone: This sample also contains other DNA sequences that code for the same CDR3. The V call is TRBV18, the J call TRBJ2-3, with D hard to call. The CDR3 has 13 amino acids. The V and J ends lost 2 bases and 2 bases respectively, with 5 bases between them. The germline CDR1 and CDR2 sequences are KGHSH and LQKENI. The chain's CDR3 is CASSPSLTDTQYF. The CDR3 DNA reads as TGTGCCAGCTCACCATCACTCACAGATACGCAGTATTTT.

The rearrangement links TRBV19 to TRBJ1-2; TRBD1 matches at 8 bases. V lost 10 bases to trimming and J lost 4 bases; unmatched junction nucleotides: 14. CDR3 length: 15 residues. Germline CDR1 and CDR2: LNHDA and SQIVND (reference sequence). This chain's CDR3 is CATRPPGQVLYGYTF. CDR3 in DNA: TGTGCCACAAGACCCCCGGGACAGGTGCTCTATGGCTACACCTTC.

This chain joins TRBV27 and TRBJ2-1, with 7 bases lining up with TRBD2. V lost 6 bases to trimming and J lost 4 bases; unmatched junction nucleotides: 9. The CDR3 totals 15 residues. Germline CDR1 is MNHEY and CDR2 is SMNVEV (reference sequence). The CDR3 reads CASRSVGGEYNEQFF. The CDR3 coding sequence is TGTGCCAGCAGATCTGTGGGGGGGGAATACAATGAGCAGTTCTTC.

The chain recombines TRBV5-4 with TRBJ2-2; TRBD1 is a possible D gene (6 bases). The CDR3 extends over 14 amino acids. Germline CDR1 reads SGHNT; CDR2 reads YYREEE (reference sequence). V was cut by 4 bases and J by 1 base, with 8 bases left in between. CDR3: CASSLQGNTGELFF. The CDR3 nucleotides are TGTGCCAGCAGCCTACAGGGGAACACCGGGGAGCTGTTTTTT.

This clone was seen a handful of times. The J gene is TRBJ1-1, the V gene TRBV6-5; 7 bases are a match to TRBD1. The V gene's germline CDR1 is MNHEY and CDR2 SVGAGI. Trimming removed 7 bases from V and 4 bases from J; junction bases left unmatched: 6. CDR3 length: 13 residues. CDR3 nucleotides: TGTGCCAGCATTAATACAGGGGCCACTGAAGCTTTCTTT. This codes for CASINTGATEAFF.

Note on this clone: Other DNA sequences in this sample translate to the same CDR3. The chain carries TRBV6-5 and TRBJ2-7; TRBD1 matches 10 bases. This CDR3 comprises 15 residues. Looked up from germline, CDR1 is MNHEY and CDR2 is SVGAGI. Trimming cost V 2 bases and J 1 base; bases outside gene matches: 2. The CDR3 loop is CASSYRDRGSYEQYF. CDR3 nucleotides: TGTGCCAGCAGTTACAGGGACAGGGGTTCCTACGAGCAGTACTTC.

This chain links TRBV5-1 with TRBJ2-3; D may be TRBD2 (6 bases). Germline loops: CDR1 SGHRS, CDR2 YFSETQ. Deletions cut 4 bases from V and 4 bases from J, with 16 bases between. The CDR3 length is 15 residues. DNA for the CDR3: TGCGCCAGCAGCCCACCGATCAGACTAGCAGATACGCAGTATTTT. Its translation: CASSPPIRLADTQYF.

V usage is TRBV14 and J usage is TRBJ2-1; 10 bases are a match to TRBD2. Looked up from germline, CDR1 is SGHDN and CDR2 is FVKESK. The CDR3 totals 14 residues. With V trimmed by 10 bases and J by 4 bases, 7 bases remained unmatched. CDR3 amino acids: CATQSGGAYNEQFF. Written as DNA, the CDR3 is TGTGCCACCCAAAGCGGGGGGGCTTACAATGAGCAGTTCTTC. Full variable domain (rest looked up from reference TRBV14 and TRBJ2-1): EAGVTQFPSHSVIEKGQTVTLRCDPISGHDNLYWYRRVMGKEIKFLLHFVKESKQDESGMPNNRFLAERTGGTYSTLKVQPAELEDSGVYFCATQSGGAYNEQFFGPGTRLTVL.

V and J are TRBV7-3 and TRBJ1-1; a possible D gene is TRBD1 (6 bases). CDR3 length: 14 residues. Trimming removed 4 bases from V and 1 base from J, with 10 bases in between. Looked up from germline, CDR1 is SGHTA and CDR2 is FQGTGA. The CDR3, as DNA: TGTGCCAGCAGCTCACAGGGCACGAACACTGAAGCTTTCTTT. Its protein is CASSSQGTNTEAFF.

This rearrangement joins TRBV15 to TRBJ1-1; 8 bases fit TRBD1. The germline gives CDR1 LNHNV, CDR2 YYDKDF (reference sequence). The CDR3 extends over 12 amino acids. V shed 4 bases and J 8 bases; nucleotides not matched to a gene: 3. The chain's CDR3 is CATSNRDREAFF. CDR3 DNA: TGTGCCACCAGCAACCGGGACAGGGAAGCTTTCTTT.

The V and J genes are TRBV4-1 and TRBJ1-2; D gene unclear. The germline gives CDR1 MGHRA, CDR2 YSYEKL. The CDR3 has 13 amino acids. Trimming pared 0 bases from V and 4 bases from J, leaving 6 bases between. In nucleotides, the CDR3 is TGCGCCAGCAGCCAAGAAATAGCCTATGGCTACACCTTC. Protein product: CASSQEIAYGYTF.

The chain joins TRBV18 to TRBJ1-6; TRBD1 might be the D (6 bases). The CDR3 loop spans 14 amino acids. Trimming cost V 2 bases and J 10 bases, with 12 bases left between them. The V gene's germline CDR1 is KGHSH and CDR2 LQKENI. The CDR3 loop reads CASSPGNRASPLHF. The CDR3 DNA is TGTGCCAGCTCACCAGGGAACAGGGCGTCACCCCTCCACTTT. Variable domain in full (rest from reference TRBV18 and TRBJ1-6): NAGVMQNPRHLVRRRGQEARLRCSPMKGHSHVYWYRQLPEEGLKFMVYLQKENIIDESGMPKERFSAEFPKEGPSILRIQQVVRGDSAAYFCASSPGNRASPLHFGNGTRLTVT.

The V gene is TRBV21-1, the J gene TRBJ1-6; TRBD1, the table's D call, lacks a check against the DNA. TRBV21-1 constitutes a pseudogene. This CDR3 spans 17 amino acids. The CDR3 protein is CASQWQGDISYNSPLHF. CDR3 nucleotides: TGTGCCAGCCAGTGGCAGGGTGATATTTCCTATAATTCACCCCTCCACTTT.

This chain joins TRBV5-1 and TRBJ2-5; tentative D call: TRBD2 (6 bases). The germline gives CDR1 SGHRS, CDR2 YFSETQ. The CDR3 length is 14 residues. V lost 1 base and J 2 bases, leaving 9 bases between the germline ends. This chain's CDR3 is CASSLIAAQETQYF. The CDR3, as DNA: TGCGCCAGCAGCTTGATAGCGGCACAAGAGACCCAGTACTTC.

CDR3 residues: CASIAGERNEQFF. As DNA, the CDR3 is TGTGCCAGCATTGCGGGGGAAAGGAATGAGCAGTTCTTC. The chain employs TRBV6-6 and TRBJ2-1, with TRBD2 matching 7 bases. There are 13 residues in the CDR3. V gave up 7 bases and J gave up 7 bases; unmatched junction bases: 7. The germline V gene encodes CDR1 MNHNY and CDR2 SVGAGI (reference sequence).

V and J are TRBV4-1 and TRBJ2-7; 11 bases match TRBD1. The CDR3 covers 15 residues. Germline V CDR1 and CDR2: MGHRA, YSYEKL. Trimming at V came to 3 bases and at J to 4 bases, leaving 5 bases not matched to a gene. The CDR3 DNA sequence: TGCGCCAGCAGCCACGGACAGGGGGCGGAATACGAGCAGTACTTC. Translating it yields CASSHGQGAEYEQYF.

The chain links TRBV11-2 to TRBJ1-6, with TRBD1 matching over 8 bases. The CDR3 is made up of 15 amino acids. Germline CDR1 is SGHAT and CDR2 is FQNNGV. Trimming removed 5 bases from V and 10 bases from J; junction bases left unmatched: 10. CDR3 in DNA: TGTGCCAGCAGCGCCCACGGACAGGGCGACTCACCCCTCCACTTT. Protein: CASSAHGQGDSPLHF.

The rearrangement joins TRBV7-6 to TRBJ2-3; D gene ambiguous. This CDR3 spans 13 amino acids. Germline CDR1 reads SGHVS; CDR2 reads FNYEAQ. The V gene lost 2 bases and the J gene lost 8 bases, with 11 bases spanning the gap. CDR3 nucleotide sequence: TGTGCCAGCAGCTTACGGGTCCCGGCTACGCAGTATTTT. This sequence encodes CASSLRVPATQYF. Full variable domain (missing parts from reference TRBV7-6 and TRBJ2-3): GAGVSQSPRYKVTKRGQDVALRCDPISGHVSLYWYRQALGQGPEFLTYFNYEAQQDKSGLPNDRFSAERPEGSISTLTIQRTEQRDSAMYRCASSLRVPATQYFGPGTRLTVL.

The chain uses TRBV5-1 and TRBJ2-7; 10 bases line up with TRBD2. This CDR3 has 16 amino acids. Germline V gives CDR1 SGHRS, CDR2 YFSETQ. V was clipped by 0 bases and J by 1 base; unmatched bases: 4. The CDR3 sequence: CASSLASGGGSYEQYF. CDR3 sequence (DNA): TGCGCCAGCAGCTTGGCCAGCGGGGGGGGTTCCTACGAGCAGTACTTC.

This rearrangement joins TRBV5-1 to TRBJ1-5; D is perhaps TRBD1 (6 bases). From germline, CDR1 is SGHRS and CDR2 YFSETQ. CDR3 length equals 15 residues. The V gene lost 4 bases and the J gene lost 0 bases, with 11 bases spanning the gap. Written as DNA, the CDR3 is TGCGCCAGCAGCCCGGACAGTTATAGCAATCAGCCCCAGCATTTT. Amino acid sequence: CASSPDSYSNQPQHF.

V gene TRBV11-2 combines with J gene TRBJ2-1, with D possibly matching TRBD1 (5 bases). Trimming removed 1 base at V and 4 bases at J, with 20 bases between. The CDR3 has 18 amino acids. CDR1 is SGHAT, CDR2 FQNNGV, per germline. This CDR3 reads CASSLVSGFGGAYNEQFF. Here the CDR3 DNA reads TGTGCCAGCAGCTTAGTGTCAGGATTCGGTGGGGCATACAATGAGCAGTTCTTC.

The chain links TRBV5-1 to TRBJ2-5, with TRBD1 identical over 8 bases. Germline-derived CDR1 and CDR2 are SGHRS and YFSETQ. The V gene end was trimmed by 0 bases and the J gene end by 4 bases; junction bases not matched to a gene: 2. The CDR3 contains 14 residues. CDR3 sequence: CASSLGGQGETQYF. CDR3 DNA sequence: TGCGCCAGCAGCTTGGGAGGACAGGGAGAGACCCAGTACTTC. Together with reference TRBV5-1 and TRBJ2-5, the CDR3 gives the full variable domain: KAGVTQTPRYLIKTRGQQVTLSCSPISGHRSVSWYQQTPGQGLQFLFEYFSETQRNKGNFPGRFSGRQFSNSRSEMNVSTLELGDSALYLCASSLGGQGETQYFGPGTRLLVL.

The chain has TRBV5-6 and TRBJ1-2; D unresolved. V gave up 5 bases and J gave up 4 bases, with 21 bases separating them. CDR3 length: 16 residues. Germline V gene sequence: CDR1 SGHDT, CDR2 YYEEEE. The CDR3 spells CASRYYRITEAYGYTF. The CDR3 DNA sequence: TGTGCCAGCAGATATTACCGAATCACGGAGGCCTATGGCTACACCTTC.

This clone was seen only once. The chain links TRBV7-2 to TRBJ2-7; TRBD1 matches at 10 bases. With V trimmed by 3 bases and J by 3 bases, 14 bases remained unmatched. The CDR3 consists of 18 residues. In germline, CDR1 is SGHTA, CDR2 FQGNSA. The CDR3 reads CASSFPLSGTGAYYEQYF. The CDR3 region has the DNA TGTGCCAGCAGCTTCCCCTTATCCGGGACAGGGGCCTACTACGAGCAGTACTTC.

The genes are TRBV7-9 and TRBJ1-2; TRBD1 is a possible D gene (6 bases). There are 13 residues in the CDR3. V was cut by 6 bases and J by 8 bases, with 16 bases left in between. CDR1 is SEHNR, CDR2 FQNEAQ, per germline (reference sequence). CDR3 DNA: TGTGCCAGCAGGAAAACAGGGCGACGGGGCTACACCTTC. Translating it yields CASRKTGRRGYTF.

A single count supports this clone. The chain is built from TRBV19 and TRBJ1-2; 11 bases line up with TRBD1. Trimming removed 7 bases from V and 4 bases from J; junction bases left unmatched: 8. Germline loops: CDR1 LNHDA, CDR2 SQIVND (reference sequence). The CDR3 sequence is 15 residues long. The CDR3 DNA follows: TGTGCCAGTATCCCCGGACAGGGGGCCGTCTATGGCTACACCTTC. Amino acid sequence: CASIPGQGAVYGYTF.

The gene calls are TRBV5-4 and TRBJ2-1; 12 nucleotides agree with TRBD2. V was clipped by 0 bases and J by 6 bases; unmatched bases: 1. CDR1 and CDR2 (germline): SGHNT, YYREEE (reference sequence). The CDR3 extends over 15 amino acids. In DNA form, the CDR3 reads TGTGCCAGCAGCTTGGGACTAGCGGGGGCCAATGAGCAGTTCTTC. It is translated as CASSLGLAGANEQFF. Full variable domain (remainder filled in from reference TRBV5-4 and TRBJ2-1): ETGVTQSPTHLIKTRGQQVTLRCSSQSGHNTVSWYQQALGQGPQFIFQYYREEENGRGNFPPRFSGLQFPNYSSELNVNALELDDSALYLCASSLGLAGANEQFFGPGTRLTVL.

The chain joins TRBV6-5 to TRBJ1-2, with 7 bases matching TRBD1. This CDR3 region has 14 residues. From germline, CDR1 is MNHEY and CDR2 SVGAGI. V gave up 2 bases and J gave up 10 bases; unmatched junction bases: 10. The CDR3 DNA follows: TGTGCCAGCAGTTACGACAGGGTAGGAAACTACTACACCTTC. Translated: CASSYDRVGNYYTF.

This clone came up once. This chain links TRBV2 with TRBJ1-3, with D possibly matching TRBD1 (5 bases). Trimming took off 7 bases at V and 0 bases at J, with 10 bases between the two ends. Germline V gene data show CDR1 as SNHLY and CDR2 as FYNNEI. CDR3 size: 14 residues. CDR3 sequence: CASKRGDSGNTIYF. The CDR3 bases are TGTGCCAGCAAGCGGGGGGACTCTGGAAACACCATATATTTT.

The J gene is TRBJ2-1, the V gene TRBV11-2; D is perhaps TRBD2 (7 bases). V lost 3 bases and J lost 0, with 9 bases in between. The CDR3 totals 15 residues. CDR1 SGHAT and CDR2 FQNNGV come from the germline V gene. The CDR3 is CASSLGGPSYNEQFF. The CDR3 nucleotides read TGTGCCAGCAGCTTGGGGGGGCCCTCCTACAATGAGCAGTTCTTC.